These 8 T cell receptor beta chains share one sample of origin, sequenced in a study of blood T cell repertoires in COVID-19 (dated by TCRdb to 2018 to 2021). The method was the immunoSEQ multiplex PCR assay. TCRdb mirrors the immuneACCESS table, restricted to in-frame sequences. Some clones are absent from its copies; in checked studies, under half trace to an unresolved V gene, and the reason for the others is unknown. This sample is represented by about 250,000 clones; 85% of them were singletons. Just over 6.5% of the sample comes from the top ten. The specimen sequenced was PBMCs or T cells enriched from blood (not recorded which). These TCRs come from a woman aged 45-59 years who had been exposed to COVID-19.

V gene TRBV5-6 combines with J gene TRBJ2-1; 7 bases map to TRBD1. The CDR3 loop spans 15 amino acids. The V gene's germline CDR1 is SGHDT and CDR2 YYEEEE. The junction had 12 bases not matched to a gene; V was cut back by 4 bases and J by 8 bases. DNA of the CDR3: TGTGCCAGCAGCCCCCTGAGGGGGCGCAGCGATGAGCAGTTCTTC. As protein: CASSPLRGRSDEQFF.

The chain links TRBV18 to TRBJ2-3; TRBD1 aligns across 7 bases. Looked up from germline, CDR1 is KGHSH and CDR2 is LQKENI. There are 15 residues in the CDR3. After removal of 8 bases from V and 1 base from J, the junction contained 9 bases not matched to a gene. The CDR3 nucleotides are TGTGCCAGCGGGGTAAGGGGGCCCCGCACAGATACGCAGTATTTT. Its translation: CASGVRGPRTDTQYF.

The chain carries TRBV9 and TRBJ1-5, with no clear D. V was pared by 4 bases and J by 7 bases, with 12 bases between. CDR1 and CDR2 from the germline V gene are SGDLS and YYNGEE. CDR3 length equals 13 residues. The CDR3 loop is CASSTRAGQPQHF. Written as DNA, the CDR3 is TGTGCCAGCAGCACCCGGGCGGGACAGCCCCAGCATTTT.

The CDR3 bases are TGTGCCAGCAGCGGACCGACAGGGCGAAACACTGAAGCTTTCTTT. This gives the protein CASSGPTGRNTEAFF. This chain connects TRBV5-6 to TRBJ1-1, with 7 bases identical to TRBD1. Germline CDR1 is SGHDT and CDR2 is YYEEEE. V trimming: 4 bases; J trimming: 2 bases; junction bases outside the gene matches: 8. The CDR3 extends over 15 amino acids.

The genes are TRBV7-9 and TRBJ2-7; the D gene is possibly TRBD1 (6 bases). CDR3 length equals 14 residues. With 5 bases removed from V and 4 bases from J, the gap between germline ends came to 15 bases. The germline gives CDR1 SEHNR, CDR2 FQNEAQ (reference sequence). The chain's CDR3 is CASSPSGVPYEQYF. The CDR3 DNA sequence: TGTGCCAGCAGCCCATCAGGGGTCCCATACGAGCAGTACTTC.

The gene calls are TRBV4-3 and TRBJ1-1; the match to TRBD1 covers 8 bases. Germline values: CDR1 LGHNA, CDR2 YSLEER. V gave up 0 bases and J gave up 11 bases; unmatched junction bases: 8. This CDR3 is 14 amino acids long. In DNA form, the CDR3 reads TGCGCCAGCAGCCAAGACGACAGGGGTTTTGGGGCTTTCTTT. Its protein is CASSQDDRGFGAFF.

The chain employs TRBV6-2 or TRBV6-3 and TRBJ1-2, with 7 nucleotides matching TRBD1. With V trimmed by 3 bases and J by 5 bases, 6 bases remained unmatched. Per the germline V gene, CDR1 is MNHEY and CDR2 is SVGEGT. This CDR3 contains 14 residues. CDR3 sequence reads: CASSYGGQTYGYTF. CDR3 DNA: TGTGCCAGCAGTTATGGGGGACAGACTTATGGCTACACCTTC.

This chain links TRBV18 with TRBJ2-5; 7 bases line up with TRBD1. The CDR3 has 17 amino acids. Germline CDR1 is KGHSH and CDR2 is LQKENI. With 6 bases clipped from V and 0 bases from J, the junction kept 13 bases outside the gene matches. CDR3 DNA sequence: TGTGCCAGCTCCCCGACCAGTGGGACAGTGAACCAAGAGACCCAGTACTTC. Residues: CASSPTSGTVNQETQYF.